The entry that follows covers one TCR beta chain sequence. The antigen remains unidentified. The data were obtained in a study of T cell responses to AZD1222 COVID-19 vaccine. Study conclusions and caveats: The number of AZD1222 recipients seropositive at baseline was only five or six. Donors were mostly white British, more females; clonal diversity possibly underestimated. When two AZD1222 doses had been given, Spike-specific TCR breadth and depth rose.

TCRdb's table, derived via immunoSEQ multiplex PCR, lists solely in-frame clones and lacks some. The sample yields some 84,000 clones, roughly 87% seen once. The analysis combined second doses at about 4 or about 12 weeks. Losses at the gene ends were 5 bases for V and 3 bases for J; bases not matched to a gene: 9. CDR1 and CDR2 from the germline V gene are SQVTM and ANQGSEA. This CDR3 spans 14 amino acids. The sample in question was peripheral blood, obtained 28 days after the second AZD1222 dose. This chain joins TRBV29-1 and TRBJ2-5; TRBD1 aligns across 7 bases. This clonotype originated in an adult who received the AZD1222 COVID-19 vaccine. In nucleotides, the CDR3 is TGCAGCGTTACGCCACCGGGACAGAAAGAGACCCAGTACTTC. The encoded protein is CSVTPPGQKETQYF.